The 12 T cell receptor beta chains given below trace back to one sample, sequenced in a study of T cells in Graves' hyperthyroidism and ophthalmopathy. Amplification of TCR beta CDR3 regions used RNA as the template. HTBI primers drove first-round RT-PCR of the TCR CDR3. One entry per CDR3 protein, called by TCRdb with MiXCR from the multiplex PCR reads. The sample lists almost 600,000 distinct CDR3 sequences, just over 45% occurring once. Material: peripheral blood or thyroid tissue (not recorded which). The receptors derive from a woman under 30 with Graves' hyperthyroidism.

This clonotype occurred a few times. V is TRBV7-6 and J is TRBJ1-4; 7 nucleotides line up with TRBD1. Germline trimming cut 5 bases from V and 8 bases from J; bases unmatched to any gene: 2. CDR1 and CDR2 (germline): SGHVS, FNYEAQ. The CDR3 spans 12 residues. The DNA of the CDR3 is TGTGCCAGCAGCAGGGGGCGGGAAAAACTGTTTTTT. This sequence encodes CASSRGREKLFF. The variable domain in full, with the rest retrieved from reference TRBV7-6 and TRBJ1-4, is GAGVSQSPRYKVTKRGQDVALRCDPISGHVSLYWYRQALGQGPEFLTYFNYEAQQDKSGLPNDRFSAERPEGSISTLTIQRTEQRDSAMYRCASSRGREKLFFGSGTQLSVL.

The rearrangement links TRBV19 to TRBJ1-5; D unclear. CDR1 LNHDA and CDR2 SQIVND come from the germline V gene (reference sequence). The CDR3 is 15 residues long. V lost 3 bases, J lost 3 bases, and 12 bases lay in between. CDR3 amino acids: CASSIGEGPNQPQHF. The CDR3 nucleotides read TGTGCCAGTAGTATTGGCGAGGGTCCCAATCAGCCCCAGCATTTT.

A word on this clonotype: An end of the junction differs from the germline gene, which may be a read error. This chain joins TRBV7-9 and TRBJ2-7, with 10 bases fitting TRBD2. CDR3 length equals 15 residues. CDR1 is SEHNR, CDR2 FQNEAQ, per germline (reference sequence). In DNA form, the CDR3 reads TGTGCCAGTAGCTTACAAGGGACTAGCGACTACGAGCAGTACTTC. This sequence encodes CASSLQGTSDYEQYF.

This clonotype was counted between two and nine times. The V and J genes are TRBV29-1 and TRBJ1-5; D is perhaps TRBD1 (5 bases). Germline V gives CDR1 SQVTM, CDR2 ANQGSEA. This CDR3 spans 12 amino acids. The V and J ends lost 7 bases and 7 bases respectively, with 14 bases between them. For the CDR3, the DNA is TGCAGCGCTAGCCACGGGGCGCAGCCCCAGCATTTT. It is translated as CSASHGAQPQHF.

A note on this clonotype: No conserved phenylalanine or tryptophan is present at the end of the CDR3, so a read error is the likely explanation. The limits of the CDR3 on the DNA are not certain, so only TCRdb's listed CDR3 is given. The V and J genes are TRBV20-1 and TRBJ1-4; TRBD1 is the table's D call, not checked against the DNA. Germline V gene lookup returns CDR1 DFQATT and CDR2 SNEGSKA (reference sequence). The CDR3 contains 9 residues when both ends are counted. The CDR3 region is CSATRDRDV.

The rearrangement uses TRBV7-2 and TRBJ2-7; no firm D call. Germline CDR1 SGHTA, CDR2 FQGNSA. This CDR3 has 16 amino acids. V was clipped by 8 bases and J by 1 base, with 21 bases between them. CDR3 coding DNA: TGTGCCAGCTCACCACTTAAACGATGGGCGTCCTACGAGCAGTACTTC. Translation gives CASSPLKRWASYEQYF.

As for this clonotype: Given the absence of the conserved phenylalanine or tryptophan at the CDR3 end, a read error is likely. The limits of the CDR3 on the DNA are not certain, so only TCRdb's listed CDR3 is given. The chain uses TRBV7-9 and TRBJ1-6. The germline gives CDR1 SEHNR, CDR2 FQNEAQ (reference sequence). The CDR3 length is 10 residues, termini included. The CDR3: CASSSTPTNY.

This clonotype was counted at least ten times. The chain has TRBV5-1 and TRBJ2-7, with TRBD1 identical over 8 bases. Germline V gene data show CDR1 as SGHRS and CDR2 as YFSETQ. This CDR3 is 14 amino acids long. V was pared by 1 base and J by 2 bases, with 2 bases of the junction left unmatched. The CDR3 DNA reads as TGCGCCAGCAGCTTGTGGACAGGGACCTACGAGCAGTACTTC. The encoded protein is CASSLWTGTYEQYF.

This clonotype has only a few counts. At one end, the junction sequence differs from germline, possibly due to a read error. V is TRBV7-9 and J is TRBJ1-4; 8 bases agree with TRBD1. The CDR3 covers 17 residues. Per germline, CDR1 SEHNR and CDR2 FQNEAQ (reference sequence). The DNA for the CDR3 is TGCGCCAGCAGGGGAGGACAGGGATCTCATATACGTGAAAAACTGTTTTTT. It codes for CASRGGQGSHIREKLFF.

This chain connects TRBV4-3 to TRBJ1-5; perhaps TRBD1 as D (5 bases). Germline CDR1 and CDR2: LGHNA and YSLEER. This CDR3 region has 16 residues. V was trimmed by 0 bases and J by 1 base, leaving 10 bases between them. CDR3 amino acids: CASSQEAEGSNQPQHF. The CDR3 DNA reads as TGCGCCAGCAGCCAAGAAGCGGAGGGGAGCAATCAGCCCCAGCATTTT.

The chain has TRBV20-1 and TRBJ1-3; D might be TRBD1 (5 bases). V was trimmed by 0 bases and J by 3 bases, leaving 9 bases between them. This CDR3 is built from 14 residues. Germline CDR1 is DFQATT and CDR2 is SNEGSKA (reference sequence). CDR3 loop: CSARDPGSGNTIYF. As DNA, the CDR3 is TGCAGTGCTAGAGATCCAGGGAGTGGAAACACCATATATTTT.

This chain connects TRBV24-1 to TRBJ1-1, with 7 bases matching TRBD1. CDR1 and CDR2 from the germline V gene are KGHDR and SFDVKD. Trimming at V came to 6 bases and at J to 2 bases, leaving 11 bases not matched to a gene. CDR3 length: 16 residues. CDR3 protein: CATSPGRGTDNTEAFF. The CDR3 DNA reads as TGTGCCACCAGTCCAGGTCGCGGGACAGACAACACTGAAGCTTTCTTT.